These T cell receptor beta chains were read from a single sample in a study of T-cell memory formation after mild COVID-19. From the 5' RACE reads, TCRdb called clonotypes with MiXCR, one entry per CDR3 protein. The repertoire includes around 500,000 distinct CDR3 sequences, roughly 18% of them detected once, and more than 9% sits in the top ten. The sample was PBMCs or a T cell subset sorted from them (not recorded which). The receptors here all came from an adult woman who had mild COVID-19 (a few samples of this study predate the infection). Cell type and time point are not known. CDR3s include the opening cysteine and the closing phenylalanine or tryptophan. D genes are given only for firm matches. The listing skips clone size in some rows; elsewhere it reads once, few, many or a size class.

d_call: -
v_call: TRBV29-1
clone_size: -
j_call: TRBJ2-1
cdr3_aa: CSVDRWNEQFF
cdr3_nt: TGCAGCGTTGATCGGTGGAATGAGCAGTTCTTC

d_call: -
v_call: TRBV19
clone_size: many
j_call: TRBJ2-1
cdr3_aa: CASSIGGWYNEQFF
cdr3_nt: TGTGCCAGTAGTATAGGGGGGTGGTACAATGAGCAGTTCTTC

d_call: -
v_call: TRBV7-3
clone_size: few
j_call: TRBJ1-2
cdr3_aa: CASSLDAFYGYTF
cdr3_nt: TGTGCCAGCAGCTTGGACGCCTTCTATGGCTACACCTTC

d_call: -
v_call: TRBV28
clone_size: few
j_call: TRBJ2-5
cdr3_aa: CASSSLGRGETQYF
cdr3_nt: TGTGCCAGCAGCTCGCTCGGTCGCGGAGAGACCCAGTACTTC

d_call: -
v_call: TRBV12-3/TRBV12-4
clone_size: few
j_call: TRBJ2-7
cdr3_aa: CASILLNRAYEQYF
cdr3_nt: TGTGCCAGCATTTTACTTAACAGGGCCTACGAGCAGTACTTC

d_call: -
v_call: TRBV3-1
clone_size: -
j_call: TRBJ2-7
cdr3_aa: CASSQDSVHEQYF
cdr3_nt: TGTGCCAGCAGCCAAGATTCCGTGCACGAGCAGTACTTC

d_call: -
v_call: TRBV29-1
clone_size: -
j_call: TRBJ2-3
cdr3_aa: CSGRRDGTDTQYF
cdr3_nt: TGCAGCGGGAGGCGGGACGGCACAGATACGCAGTATTTT

d_call: TRBD1
v_call: TRBV12-5
clone_size: -
j_call: TRBJ1-2
cdr3_aa: CASAPTGNYGYTF
cdr3_nt: TGTGCTAGTGCCCCGACAGGGAACTATGGCTACACCTTC

d_call: -
v_call: TRBV7-2
clone_size: -
j_call: TRBJ2-2
cdr3_aa: CASSFFRDYIGELFF
cdr3_nt: TGTGCCAGCAGCTTTTTCAGGGATTATATCGGGGAGCTGTTTTTT

d_call: -
v_call: TRBV25-1
clone_size: many
j_call: TRBJ2-1
cdr3_aa: CASSEYGNRGRDNEQFF
cdr3_nt: TGTGCCAGCAGTGAATATGGAAACAGGGGGAGGGACAATGAGCAGTTCTTC

d_call: TRBD1
v_call: TRBV12-3/TRBV12-4
clone_size: many
j_call: TRBJ2-1
cdr3_aa: CASRRTGGGDNEQFF
cdr3_nt: TGTGCCAGCAGACGGACAGGGGGAGGGGACAATGAGCAGTTCTTC

d_call: TRBD2
v_call: TRBV6-1
clone_size: -
j_call: TRBJ2-3
cdr3_aa: CASSGVLAKNTDTQYF
cdr3_nt: TGTGCCAGCAGTGGCGTACTAGCGAAAAACACAGATACGCAGTATTTT

d_call: -
v_call: TRBV6-1
clone_size: -
j_call: TRBJ2-7
cdr3_aa: CASSEANPPYEQYF
cdr3_nt: TGTGCCAGCAGTGAAGCGAACCCCCCCTACGAGCAGTACTTC

d_call: TRBD2
v_call: TRBV20-1
clone_size: -
j_call: TRBJ2-5
cdr3_aa: CSARDGSLGGAGETQYF
cdr3_nt: TGCAGTGCTAGAGATGGTTCCCTTGGGGGAGCGGGGGAGACCCAGTACTTC

d_call: TRBD1
v_call: TRBV4-1
clone_size: -
j_call: TRBJ1-2
cdr3_aa: CASSQMPRTGAYGYTF
cdr3_nt: TGCGCCAGCAGCCAAATGCCCAGGACAGGGGCCTATGGCTACACCTTC

d_call: -
v_call: TRBV6-5
clone_size: -
j_call: TRBJ1-3
cdr3_aa: CASIQEGGNTIYF
cdr3_nt: TGTGCCAGCATACAGGAGGGGGGAAACACCATATATTTT

d_call: -
v_call: TRBV7-6
clone_size: -
j_call: TRBJ1-5
cdr3_aa: CASSLMKGLNQPQHF
cdr3_nt: TGTGCCAGCAGCTTAATGAAGGGACTCAATCAGCCCCAGCATTTT

d_call: TRBD1
v_call: TRBV18
clone_size: -
j_call: TRBJ2-7
cdr3_aa: CASSPPAGTGGSYSEQYF
cdr3_nt: TGTGCCAGCTCACCGCCAGCCGGGACAGGGGGCTCGTACTCAGAGCAGTACTTC

d_call: -
v_call: TRBV4-1
clone_size: many
j_call: TRBJ1-1
cdr3_aa: CASSPGHWNTEAFF
cdr3_nt: TGCGCCAGCAGCCCGGGACATTGGAACACTGAAGCTTTCTTT

d_call: TRBD2
v_call: TRBV5-1
clone_size: few
j_call: TRBJ2-3
cdr3_aa: CASSLDGGGKGDTQYF
cdr3_nt: TGCGCCAGCAGCTTGGACGGCGGGGGGAAGGGGGATACGCAGTATTTT

d_call: -
v_call: TRBV19
clone_size: -
j_call: TRBJ1-1
cdr3_aa: CASSIVEGQNTEAFF
cdr3_nt: TGTGCCAGTAGTATAGTGGAGGGACAGAACACTGAAGCTTTCTTT

d_call: TRBD2
v_call: TRBV4-1
clone_size: -
j_call: TRBJ2-7
cdr3_aa: CASSQGLAGGSSYEQYF
cdr3_nt: TGCGCCAGCAGCCAGGGACTAGCGGGGGGTAGCTCCTACGAGCAGTACTTC

d_call: TRBD2
v_call: TRBV20-1
clone_size: few
j_call: TRBJ2-3
cdr3_aa: CSATQTSGATDTQYF
cdr3_nt: TGCAGTGCTACCCAGACTAGCGGAGCCACAGATACGCAGTATTTT

d_call: -
v_call: TRBV9
clone_size: -
j_call: TRBJ2-4
cdr3_aa: CASSGGVREAKNIQYF
cdr3_nt: TGTGCCAGCAGCGGAGGAGTGAGGGAAGCCAAAAACATTCAGTACTTC

d_call: TRBD1
v_call: TRBV7-6
clone_size: -
j_call: TRBJ2-5
cdr3_aa: CASSHPGGETQYF
cdr3_nt: TGTGCCAGCAGCCACCCAGGGGGAGAGACCCAGTACTTC

d_call: TRBD1
v_call: TRBV11-2
clone_size: few
j_call: TRBJ2-2
cdr3_aa: CASSPSLGQGGTGELFF
cdr3_nt: TGTGCCAGCAGCCCATCCTTGGGACAGGGAGGGACCGGGGAGCTGTTTTTT

d_call: TRBD2
v_call: TRBV6-6
clone_size: -
j_call: TRBJ2-7
cdr3_aa: CASSYSGSGLEEQYF
cdr3_nt: TGTGCCAGCAGTTACAGCGGGAGTGGCCTGGAGGAGCAGTACTTC

d_call: -
v_call: TRBV5-1
clone_size: few
j_call: TRBJ2-3
cdr3_aa: CASSGNGPTDTQYF
cdr3_nt: TGCGCCAGCAGCGGCAACGGCCCCACAGATACGCAGTATTTT

d_call: -
v_call: TRBV2
clone_size: few
j_call: TRBJ2-6
cdr3_aa: CASIRDIISGANVLTF
cdr3_nt: TGTGCCAGTATCCGGGACATAATCTCTGGGGCCAACGTCCTGACTTTC

d_call: TRBD2
v_call: TRBV7-9
clone_size: few
j_call: TRBJ2-5
cdr3_aa: CASSPPSTSDSETQYF
cdr3_nt: TGTGCCAGCAGCCCCCCGTCTACTAGCGATTCAGAGACCCAGTACTTC

d_call: -
v_call: TRBV9
clone_size: few
j_call: TRBJ1-1
cdr3_aa: CASSVGTIMNTEAFF
cdr3_nt: TGTGCCAGCAGCGTAGGCACAATAATGAACACTGAAGCTTTCTTT

d_call: TRBD2
v_call: TRBV12-3/TRBV12-4
clone_size: few
j_call: TRBJ2-1
cdr3_aa: CASSRRGSLRKFF
cdr3_nt: TGTGCCAGCAGTCGGCGGGGGAGTCTACGCAAGTTCTTC

d_call: -
v_call: TRBV7-9
clone_size: few
j_call: TRBJ1-1
cdr3_aa: CASSLIGDRWGIVNTEAFF
cdr3_nt: TGTGCCAGCAGCTTAATAGGGGATAGATGGGGGATAGTGAACACTGAAGCTTTCTTT

d_call: TRBD1
v_call: TRBV20-1
clone_size: -
j_call: TRBJ2-4
cdr3_aa: CSAPRQGPAKNIQYF
cdr3_nt: TGCAGTGCCCCACGACAGGGGCCCGCCAAAAACATTCAGTACTTC

d_call: -
v_call: TRBV7-9
clone_size: -
j_call: TRBJ1-5
cdr3_aa: CASSAGQIMPQHF
cdr3_nt: TGTGCCAGCAGCGCGGGCCAGATCATGCCCCAGCATTTT

d_call: -
v_call: TRBV7-2
clone_size: few
j_call: TRBJ1-2
cdr3_aa: CASSLDVAGLNYGYTF
cdr3_nt: TGTGCCAGCAGCTTAGATGTGGCAGGGCTAAACTATGGCTACACCTTC

d_call: TRBD2
v_call: TRBV2
clone_size: -
j_call: TRBJ2-7
cdr3_aa: CASSEHGSGSSEQYF
cdr3_nt: TGTGCCAGCAGTGAACATGGTAGCGGGAGTTCCGAGCAGTACTTC

d_call: TRBD1
v_call: TRBV2
clone_size: -
j_call: TRBJ1-2
cdr3_aa: CARGRGDRAWYGYTF
cdr3_nt: TGTGCCAGAGGGAGGGGAGACAGGGCATGGTATGGCTACACCTTC

d_call: -
v_call: TRBV7-8
clone_size: few
j_call: TRBJ2-6
cdr3_aa: CASSAFLDYFSGANVLTF
cdr3_nt: TGTGCCAGCAGCGCATTCTTGGACTACTTCTCTGGGGCCAACGTCCTGACTTTC

d_call: -
v_call: TRBV20-1
clone_size: few
j_call: TRBJ1-5
cdr3_aa: CSAVGGNQPQHF
cdr3_nt: TGCAGTGCGGTAGGGGGGAATCAGCCCCAGCATTTT

d_call: -
v_call: TRBV7-3
clone_size: -
j_call: TRBJ2-1
cdr3_aa: CASRQTGFSGEQFF
cdr3_nt: TGTGCCAGCAGACAGACAGGTTTCTCGGGCGAGCAGTTCTTC

d_call: TRBD2
v_call: TRBV30
clone_size: -
j_call: TRBJ2-3
cdr3_aa: CAWNVRRRLAGTDTQYF
cdr3_nt: TGTGCCTGGAACGTCCGCCGGAGACTAGCGGGCACAGATACGCAGTATTTT

d_call: -
v_call: TRBV10-3
clone_size: -
j_call: TRBJ1-1
cdr3_aa: CAISYGGEGAAEAFF
cdr3_nt: TGTGCCATCAGTTACGGGGGGGAAGGGGCCGCTGAAGCTTTCTTT

d_call: -
v_call: TRBV6-5
clone_size: -
j_call: TRBJ2-1
cdr3_aa: CASSRGFGYNEQFF
cdr3_nt: TGTGCCAGCAGCCGTGGATTTGGGTACAATGAGCAGTTCTTC

d_call: -
v_call: TRBV9
clone_size: few
j_call: TRBJ1-2
cdr3_aa: CASSVTGHGYTF
cdr3_nt: TGTGCCAGCAGCGTAACAGGGCATGGCTACACCTTC

d_call: -
v_call: TRBV12-3/TRBV12-4
clone_size: -
j_call: TRBJ2-7
cdr3_aa: CASTLGRGLGYEQYF
cdr3_nt: TGTGCCAGCACCTTAGGGAGAGGACTGGGCTACGAGCAGTACTTC